The clone carrying this T cell receptor beta chain was picked up many times. Its specificity is not known. TCRdb ran MiXCR on the 5' RACE reads and lists one entry per CDR3 protein. The table records 32,000 or so distinct CDR3 sequences, 25% to 30% of them present only once. Treg sorting used a CD4+CD25+CD127-/low gate. The CDR3 loop spans 15 amino acids. V shed 4 bases, J shed 4 bases, and the junction held 10 bases outside the gene matches. CDR1 SGHDT and CDR2 YYEEEE come from the germline V gene. Points from the study as a whole: In terms of TCR gene usage, tumor memory CD4+ T cells clustered together with blood and lymph node memory CD4+ cells, as well as with lymph node naive CD4+ cells.

This TCR derives from a female donor with breast cancer. Input material: tumor-infiltrating Tregs sorted from the breast tumor. V usage is TRBV5-6 and J usage is TRBJ2-7; 8 bases are shared with TRBD1. The CDR3 loop reads CASSLNRGSSYEQYF. CDR3 sequence (DNA): TGTGCCAGCAGCCTCAACAGGGGGAGCTCTTACGAGCAGTACTTC.